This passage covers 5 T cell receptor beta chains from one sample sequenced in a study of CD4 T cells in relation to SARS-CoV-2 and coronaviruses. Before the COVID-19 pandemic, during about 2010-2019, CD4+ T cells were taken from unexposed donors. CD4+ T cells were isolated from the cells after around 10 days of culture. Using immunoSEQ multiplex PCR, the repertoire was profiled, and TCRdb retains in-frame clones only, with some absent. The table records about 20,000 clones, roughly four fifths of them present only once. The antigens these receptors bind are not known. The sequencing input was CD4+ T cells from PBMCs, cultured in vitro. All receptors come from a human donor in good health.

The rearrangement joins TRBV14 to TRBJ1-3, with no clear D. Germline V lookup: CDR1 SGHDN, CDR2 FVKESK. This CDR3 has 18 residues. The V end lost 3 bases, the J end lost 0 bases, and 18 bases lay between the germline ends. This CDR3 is CASSHLPQSSTSGNTIYF. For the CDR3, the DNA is TGTGCCAGCAGCCACTTACCACAGTCTTCGACCTCTGGAAACACCATATATTTT. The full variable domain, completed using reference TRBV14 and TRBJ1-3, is EAGVTQFPSHSVIEKGQTVTLRCDPISGHDNLYWYRRVMGKEIKFLLHFVKESKQDESGMPNNRFLAERTGGTYSTLKVQPAELEDSGVYFCASSHLPQSSTSGNTIYFGEGSWLTVV.

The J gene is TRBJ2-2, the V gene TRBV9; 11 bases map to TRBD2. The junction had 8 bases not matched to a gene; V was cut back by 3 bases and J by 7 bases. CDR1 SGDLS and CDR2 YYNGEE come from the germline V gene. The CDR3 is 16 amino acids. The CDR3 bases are TGTGCCAGCAGCGGAACTAGCGGGAGTTGGGGCGGGGAGCTGTTTTTT. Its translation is CASSGTSGSWGGELFF.

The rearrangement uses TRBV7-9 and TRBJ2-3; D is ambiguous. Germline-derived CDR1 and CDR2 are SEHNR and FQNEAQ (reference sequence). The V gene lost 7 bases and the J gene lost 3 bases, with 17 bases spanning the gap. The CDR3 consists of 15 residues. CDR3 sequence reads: CASTRGPMLTDTQYF. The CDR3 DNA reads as TGTGCCAGCACCCGCGGCCCTATGTTGACAGATACGCAGTATTTT.

CDR3 region: CASSPWTDSYEQYF. In DNA form, the CDR3 reads TGTGCCAGCAGCCCCTGGACAGACTCCTACGAGCAGTACTTC. The chain links TRBV3-1 (or the pseudogene TRBV3-2) to TRBJ2-7, with a tentative D call TRBD1 (6 bases). With 4 bases removed from V and 0 bases from J, the gap between germline ends came to 10 bases. Germline V gene sequence: CDR1 LGHDT, CDR2 YNNKEL (reference sequence). The CDR3 totals 14 residues.

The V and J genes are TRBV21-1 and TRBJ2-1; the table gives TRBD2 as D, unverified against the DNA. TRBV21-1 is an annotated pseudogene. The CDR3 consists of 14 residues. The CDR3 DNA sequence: TGTGCCAGCAGCAAGGGGAGACTCTACAATGAGCAGTTCTTC. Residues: CASSKGRLYNEQFF.